The rows below give T cell receptor beta chains drawn from one sample of a study of Graves' ophthalmopathy and Graves' hyperthyroidism. TCRdb re-called the multiplex PCR reads through MiXCR, storing one row per CDR3 protein. Counted here are 680,000 or so distinct CDR3 sequences, about a fifth occurring once; the ten biggest clones make up more than 5.5%. Specimen: peripheral blood. These receptor sequences come from a woman under 30 with stable Graves' hyperthyroidism. Some clones in this sample may be carry-over from other donors' samples. The CDR3 runs from the conserved cysteine through the conserved F or W. Fields, in order: clone size, D gene, V gene, J gene, CDR3 DNA, CDR3 protein. The D gene is left open where the match is weak. Size is omitted from some rows. Given values are once, few, many or a class for expanded clones.

clone_size: many
d_call: .
v_call: TRBV28
j_call: TRBJ2-7
cdr3_nt: TGTGCCAGCAGTCCAACCGACAGCGACGAGCAGTACTTC
cdr3_aa: CASSPTDSDEQYF

clone_size: many
d_call: TRBD1
v_call: TRBV11-2
j_call: TRBJ1-6
cdr3_nt: TGTGCCAGCAGCTCTACGGACAGGGTGAATTCACCCCTCCACTTT
cdr3_aa: CASSSTDRVNSPLHF

clone_size: many
d_call: TRBD2
v_call: TRBV4-1
j_call: TRBJ2-5
cdr3_nt: TGCGCCAGCAGCCAGACACCGGGACTAGCGGGGGAGACCCAGTACTTC
cdr3_aa: CASSQTPGLAGETQYF

clone_size: .
d_call: .
v_call: TRBV6-1
j_call: TRBJ2-5
cdr3_nt: TGTGCCAGCAGTGAATCTCGGTACCTGTACCAAGAGACCCAGTACTTC
cdr3_aa: CASSESRYLYQETQYF

clone_size: many
d_call: .
v_call: TRBV10-1
j_call: TRBJ2-7
cdr3_nt: TGCGCCAGCAGTGAGTCTCCATCCTACGAGCAGTACTTC
cdr3_aa: CASSESPSYEQYF

clone_size: .
d_call: TRBD2
v_call: TRBV4-1
j_call: TRBJ2-2
cdr3_nt: TGCGCCAGCAGCCCACTTGGGGCGGGGGGGCGAACCGGGGAGCTGTTTTTT
cdr3_aa: CASSPLGAGGRTGELFF

clone_size: many
d_call: .
v_call: TRBV9
j_call: TRBJ1-1
cdr3_nt: TGTGCCAGCAGCGTGGCCGGCCCTGAAGCTTTCTTT
cdr3_aa: CASSVAGPEAFF

clone_size: .
d_call: TRBD2
v_call: TRBV6-1
j_call: TRBJ2-5
cdr3_nt: TGTGCCAGCAGTGAAGTATTTAGCGGGAGTGGTGCAGAGACCCAGTACTTC
cdr3_aa: CASSEVFSGSGAETQYF

clone_size: .
d_call: TRBD2
v_call: TRBV4-1
j_call: TRBJ2-7
cdr3_nt: TGCGCCAGCAGCCAATTTAGCGGGAGCGAGCAGTACTTC
cdr3_aa: CASSQFSGSEQYF

clone_size: .
d_call: .
v_call: TRBV15
j_call: TRBJ2-7
cdr3_nt: TGTGCCACCAGCAGAGAGGGGGTGGGTTACGAGCAGTACTTC
cdr3_aa: CATSREGVGYEQYF

clone_size: few
d_call: .
v_call: TRBV5-1
j_call: TRBJ1-1
cdr3_nt: TGCGCCAGCACCCAGGGGTGGGCAGCTGAAGCTTTCTTT
cdr3_aa: CASTQGWAAEAFF

clone_size: many
d_call: TRBD1
v_call: TRBV10-3
j_call: TRBJ1-2
cdr3_nt: TGTGCCATCAGTGAAACAGGGGCAGCTAACTATGGCTACACCTTC
cdr3_aa: CAISETGAANYGYTF

clone_size: many
d_call: .
v_call: TRBV6-1
j_call: TRBJ2-7
cdr3_nt: TGTGCCAGCAGTACATCAGACACCCGCTACGAGCAGTACTTC
cdr3_aa: CASSTSDTRYEQYF

clone_size: .
d_call: TRBD2
v_call: TRBV24-1
j_call: TRBJ2-2
cdr3_nt: TGTGCCACCAGTGATTGGACTAGCGGGATCCCCGGGGAGCTGTTTTTT
cdr3_aa: CATSDWTSGIPGELFF

clone_size: many
d_call: .
v_call: TRBV12-3/TRBV12-4
j_call: TRBJ1-1
cdr3_nt: TGTGCCAGCAGTGCCTTAATCCCGGGGAACACTGAAGCTTCCTTT
cdr3_aa: CASSALIPGNTEASF

clone_size: many
d_call: .
v_call: TRBV12-3/TRBV12-4
j_call: TRBJ2-7
cdr3_nt: TGTGCCAGCAGTTTGCCCGGAGTAACCTACGAGCAGTACTTC
cdr3_aa: CASSLPGVTYEQYF

clone_size: many
d_call: .
v_call: TRBV12-3/TRBV12-4
j_call: TRBJ2-4
cdr3_nt: TGTGCCAGCAGTTCCCCGGGGAAGAGAGGGGACATTAAGTACTTC
cdr3_aa: CASSSPGKRGDIKYF

clone_size: .
d_call: .
v_call: TRBV20-1
j_call: TRBJ1-2
cdr3_nt: TGCAGTTCCCTAGGGGGAGGCTATGGCTACACCTTC
cdr3_aa: CSSLGGGYGYTF

clone_size: many
d_call: .
v_call: TRBV12-3/TRBV12-4
j_call: TRBJ1-5
cdr3_nt: TGTGCCAGCAGTCCCTATAGCAATCAGCCCCAGCATTTT
cdr3_aa: CASSPYSNQPQHF

clone_size: .
d_call: .
v_call: TRBV18
j_call: TRBJ1-1
cdr3_nt: TGTGCCAGCTCGGAAGGGGTAGGCACTGAAGCTTTCTTT
cdr3_aa: CASSEGVGTEAFF

clone_size: .
d_call: .
v_call: TRBV5-1
j_call: TRBJ2-2
cdr3_nt: TGCGCCAGCAGCTTGGTTTTGGCCCGACCCGGGGAGCTGTTTTTT
cdr3_aa: CASSLVLARPGELFF

clone_size: .
d_call: TRBD1
v_call: TRBV4-1
j_call: TRBJ2-2
cdr3_nt: TGCGCCAGCAGCCATCCCGACAGGGACGGGGAGCTGTTTTTT
cdr3_aa: CASSHPDRDGELFF

clone_size: few
d_call: .
v_call: TRBV19
j_call: TRBJ2-5
cdr3_nt: TGTGCCAGTAGTATTACCCGGACTTTAGAAGAGACCCAGTACTTC
cdr3_aa: CASSITRTLEETQYF

clone_size: few
d_call: TRBD1
v_call: TRBV12-3/TRBV12-4
j_call: TRBJ2-5
cdr3_nt: TGTGCCACGGGACAGATCCAAGAGACCCAGTACTTC
cdr3_aa: CATGQIQETQYF